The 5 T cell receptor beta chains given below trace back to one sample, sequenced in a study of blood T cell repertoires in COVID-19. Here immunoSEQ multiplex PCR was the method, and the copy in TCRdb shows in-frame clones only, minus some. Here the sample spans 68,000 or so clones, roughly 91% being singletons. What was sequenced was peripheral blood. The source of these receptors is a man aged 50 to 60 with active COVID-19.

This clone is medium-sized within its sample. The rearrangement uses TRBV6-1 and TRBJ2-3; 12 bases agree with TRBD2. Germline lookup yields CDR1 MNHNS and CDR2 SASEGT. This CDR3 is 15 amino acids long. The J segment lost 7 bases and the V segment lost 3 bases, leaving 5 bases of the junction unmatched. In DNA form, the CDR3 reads TGTGCCAGCAGTGACCTAGCGGGGGGGAGCAATACGCAGTATTTT. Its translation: CASSDLAGGSNTQYF.

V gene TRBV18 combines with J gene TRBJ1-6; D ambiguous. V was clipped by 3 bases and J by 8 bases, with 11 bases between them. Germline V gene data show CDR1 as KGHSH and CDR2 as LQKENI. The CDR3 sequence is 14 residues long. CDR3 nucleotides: TGTGCCAGCTCACCTACAGCAGTAGATTCACCCCTCCACTTT. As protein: CASSPTAVDSPLHF.

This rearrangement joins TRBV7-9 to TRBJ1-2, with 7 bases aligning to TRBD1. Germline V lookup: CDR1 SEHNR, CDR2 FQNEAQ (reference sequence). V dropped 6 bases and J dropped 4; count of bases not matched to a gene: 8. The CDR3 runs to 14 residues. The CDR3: CASSLDRKLYGYTF. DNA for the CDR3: TGTGCCAGCAGTTTGGACAGGAAGCTCTATGGCTACACCTTC.

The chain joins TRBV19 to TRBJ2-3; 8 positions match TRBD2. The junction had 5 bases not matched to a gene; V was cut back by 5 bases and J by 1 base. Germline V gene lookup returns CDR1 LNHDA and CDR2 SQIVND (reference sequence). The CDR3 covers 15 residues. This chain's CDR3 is CASSPPGGRTDTQYF. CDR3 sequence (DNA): TGTGCCAGTAGTCCCCCGGGAGGGCGCACAGATACGCAGTATTTT.

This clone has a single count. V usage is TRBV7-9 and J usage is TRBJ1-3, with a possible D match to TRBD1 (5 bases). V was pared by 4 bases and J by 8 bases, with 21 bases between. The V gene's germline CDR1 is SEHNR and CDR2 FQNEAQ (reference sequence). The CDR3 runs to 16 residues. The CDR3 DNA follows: TGTGCCAGCAGCTCAGACGGGACTTTAAGGAGGGACACCATATATTTT. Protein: CASSSDGTLRRDTIYF.